This is a list of T cell receptor beta chains from one sample in a study of cytomegalovirus exposure and HLA in healthy donors. The repertoire was sequenced with immunoSEQ multiplex PCR; TCRdb's copy has only in-frame clones and lacks some. This sample's table has 200,000 or so clones. Sequenced: PBMCs. The receptors originated from a boy younger than 18 in good health and CMV-seronegative. CDR3s include the opening cysteine and the closing phenylalanine or tryptophan. D genes are given only for firm matches.

d_call: .
v_call: TRBV6-5
j_call: TRBJ2-7
cdr3_aa: CASSSFGSYEQYF
cdr3_nt: TGTGCCAGCAGTTCTTTTGGCAGCTACGAGCAGTACTTC

d_call: .
v_call: TRBV2
j_call: TRBJ1-5
cdr3_aa: CASSVQGGGQPQHF
cdr3_nt: TGTGCCAGCAGCGTACAAGGGGGTGGACAGCCCCAGCATTTT

d_call: TRBD2
v_call: TRBV7-3
j_call: TRBJ2-2
cdr3_aa: CASSLSGSGGTGELFF
cdr3_nt: TGTGCCAGCAGCCTCTCGGGGAGCGGGGGAACCGGGGAGCTGTTTTTT

d_call: TRBD1
v_call: TRBV2
j_call: TRBJ2-7
cdr3_aa: CANLPGTGGVGRGEQYF
cdr3_nt: TGTGCCAACCTACCCGGGACAGGGGGCGTGGGGCGAGGCGAGCAGTACTTC

d_call: TRBD2
v_call: TRBV7-2
j_call: TRBJ2-1
cdr3_aa: CASSPSRGAYNEQFF
cdr3_nt: TGTGCCAGCAGCCCGTCGCGGGGGGCCTACAATGAGCAGTTCTTC

d_call: .
v_call: TRBV5-4
j_call: TRBJ2-5
cdr3_aa: CASTSHPLGGGETQYF
cdr3_nt: TGTGCCAGCACCAGCCACCCCCTGGGAGGTGGAGAGACCCAGTACTTC

d_call: .
v_call: TRBV7-8
j_call: TRBJ1-1
cdr3_aa: CASSGRGGWDTEAFF
cdr3_nt: TGTGCCAGCAGCGGACGGGGGGGGTGGGACACTGAAGCTTTCTTT

d_call: TRBD1
v_call: TRBV9
j_call: TRBJ2-7
cdr3_aa: CASSTRQGDEQYF
cdr3_nt: TGTGCCAGCAGCACCCGACAGGGGGACGAGCAGTACTTC

d_call: .
v_call: TRBV2
j_call: TRBJ1-6
cdr3_aa: CASSARSSYNSPLHF
cdr3_nt: TGTGCCAGCAGTGCTCGGAGCTCCTATAATTCACCCCTCCACTTT

d_call: TRBD2
v_call: TRBV13
j_call: TRBJ2-1
cdr3_aa: CASSPVKRGGDEQFF
cdr3_nt: TGTGCCAGCAGCCCTGTTAAACGGGGGGGCGATGAGCAGTTCTTC

d_call: TRBD2
v_call: TRBV9
j_call: TRBJ2-7
cdr3_aa: CASSVGGASGDYEQYF
cdr3_nt: TGTGCCAGCAGCGTAGGTGGGGCTAGCGGGGACTACGAGCAGTACTTC

d_call: .
v_call: TRBV6-6
j_call: TRBJ1-1
cdr3_aa: CASSSPQGPLGAFF
cdr3_nt: TGTGCCAGCAGTTCCCCACAGGGCCCTTTGGGAGCTTTCTTT

d_call: TRBD1
v_call: TRBV6-5
j_call: TRBJ1-5
cdr3_aa: CASSYRGGGNQPQHF
cdr3_nt: TGTGCCAGCAGTTACAGAGGGGGCGGGAATCAGCCCCAGCATTTT

d_call: .
v_call: TRBV5-6
j_call: TRBJ2-1
cdr3_aa: CASESAPGLRFNEQFF
cdr3_nt: TGTGCCAGCGAATCGGCTCCGGGACTCCGCTTCAATGAGCAGTTCTTC

d_call: .
v_call: TRBV6-4
j_call: TRBJ1-1
cdr3_aa: CAREGGGKDTEAFF
cdr3_nt: TGTGCCAGGGAAGGTGGGGGGAAGGACACTGAAGCTTTCTTT

d_call: TRBD1
v_call: TRBV18
j_call: TRBJ1-2
cdr3_aa: CASSLGQGADGYTF
cdr3_nt: TGTGCCAGCTCCCTGGGACAGGGGGCAGATGGCTACACCTTC

d_call: TRBD1
v_call: TRBV7-6
j_call: TRBJ2-3
cdr3_aa: CASSQGQDTDTQYF
cdr3_nt: TGTGCCAGCAGCCAGGGACAGGACACAGATACGCAGTATTTT